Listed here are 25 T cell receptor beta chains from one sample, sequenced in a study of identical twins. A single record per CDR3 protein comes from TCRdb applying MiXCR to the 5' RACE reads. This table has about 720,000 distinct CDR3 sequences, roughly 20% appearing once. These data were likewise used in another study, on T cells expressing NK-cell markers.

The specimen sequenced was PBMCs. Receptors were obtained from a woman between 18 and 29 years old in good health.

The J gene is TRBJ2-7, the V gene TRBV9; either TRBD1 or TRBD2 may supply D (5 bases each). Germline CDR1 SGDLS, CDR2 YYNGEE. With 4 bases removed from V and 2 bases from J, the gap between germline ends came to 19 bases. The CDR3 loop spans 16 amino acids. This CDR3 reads CASSPVMGDGAYEQYF. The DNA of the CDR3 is TGTGCCAGCAGCCCAGTCATGGGGGACGGAGCCTACGAGCAGTACTTC. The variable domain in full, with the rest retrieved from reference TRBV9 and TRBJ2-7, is DSGVTQTPKHLITATGQRVTLRCSPRSGDLSVYWYQQSLDQGLQFLIQYYNGEERAKGNILERFSAQQFPDLHSELNLSSLELGDSALYFCASSPVMGDGAYEQYFGPGTRLTVT.

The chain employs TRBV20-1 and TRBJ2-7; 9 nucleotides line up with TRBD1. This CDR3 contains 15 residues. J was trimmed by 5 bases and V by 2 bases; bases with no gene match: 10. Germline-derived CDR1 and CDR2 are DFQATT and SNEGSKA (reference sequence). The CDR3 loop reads CSARSHGTGFDEQYF. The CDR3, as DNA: TGCAGTGCTAGATCCCACGGGACAGGGTTCGACGAGCAGTACTTC.

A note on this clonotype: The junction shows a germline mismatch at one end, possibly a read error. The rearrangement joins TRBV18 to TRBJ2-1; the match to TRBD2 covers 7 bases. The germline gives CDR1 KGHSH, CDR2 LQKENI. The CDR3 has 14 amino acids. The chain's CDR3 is CASSPPGTTNEQLF. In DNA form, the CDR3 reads TGTGCCAGCTCACCCCCGGGGACTACCAATGAGCAGCTCTTC.

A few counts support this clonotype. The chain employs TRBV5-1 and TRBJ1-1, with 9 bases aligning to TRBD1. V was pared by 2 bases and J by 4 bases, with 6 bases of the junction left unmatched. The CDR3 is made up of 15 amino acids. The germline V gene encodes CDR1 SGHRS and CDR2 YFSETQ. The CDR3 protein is CASSLQGARSTEAFF. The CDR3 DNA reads TGCGCCAGCAGCTTACAGGGGGCGCGAAGCACTGAAGCTTTCTTT.

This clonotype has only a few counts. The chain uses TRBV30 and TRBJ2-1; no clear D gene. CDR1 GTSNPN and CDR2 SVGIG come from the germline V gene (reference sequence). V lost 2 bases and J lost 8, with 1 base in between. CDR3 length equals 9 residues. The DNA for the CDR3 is TGTGCCTGGAGTCATGAGCAGTTCTTC. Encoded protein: CAWSHEQFF.

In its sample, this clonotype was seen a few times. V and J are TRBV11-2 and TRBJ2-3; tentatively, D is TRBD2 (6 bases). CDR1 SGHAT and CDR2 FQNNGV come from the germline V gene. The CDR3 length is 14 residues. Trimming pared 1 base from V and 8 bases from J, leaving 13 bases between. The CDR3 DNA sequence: TGTGCCAGCAGCTTAGCCGGGAGAGGGGTTACGCAGTATTTT. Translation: CASSLAGRGVTQYF.

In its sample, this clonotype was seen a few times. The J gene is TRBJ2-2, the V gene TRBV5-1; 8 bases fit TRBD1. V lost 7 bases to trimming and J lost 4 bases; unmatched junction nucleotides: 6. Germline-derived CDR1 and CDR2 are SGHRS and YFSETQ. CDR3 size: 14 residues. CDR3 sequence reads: CASRTGPGTGELFF. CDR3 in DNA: TGCGCCAGCCGGACAGGGCCGGGCACCGGGGAGCTGTTTTTT.

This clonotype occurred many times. The CDR3, as DNA: TGTGCCAGCAGTTCCCAGCGGGGGGGTATTCCCGGCACAGATACGCAGTATTTT. Its translation: CASSSQRGGIPGTDTQYF. The chain joins TRBV12-3 or TRBV12-4 to TRBJ2-3, with 10 bases aligning to TRBD2. The CDR3 loop spans 18 amino acids. With V trimmed by 4 bases and J by 1 base, 11 bases remained unmatched.

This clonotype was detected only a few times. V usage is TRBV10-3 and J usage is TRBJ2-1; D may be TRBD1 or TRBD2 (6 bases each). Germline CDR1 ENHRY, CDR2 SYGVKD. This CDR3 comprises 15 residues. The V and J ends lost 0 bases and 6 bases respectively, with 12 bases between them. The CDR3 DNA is TGTGCCATCAGTGAGTCGAAAGGGGGGCTCAATGAGCAGTTCTTC. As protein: CAISESKGGLNEQFF.

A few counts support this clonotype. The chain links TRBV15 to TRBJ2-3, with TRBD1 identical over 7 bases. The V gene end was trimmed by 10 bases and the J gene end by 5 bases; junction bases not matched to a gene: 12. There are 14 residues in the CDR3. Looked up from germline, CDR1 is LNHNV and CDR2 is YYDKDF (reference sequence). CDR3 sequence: CAIGSGQRGDTQYF. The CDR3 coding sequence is TGTGCCATCGGATCGGGACAGAGGGGAGATACGCAGTATTTT.

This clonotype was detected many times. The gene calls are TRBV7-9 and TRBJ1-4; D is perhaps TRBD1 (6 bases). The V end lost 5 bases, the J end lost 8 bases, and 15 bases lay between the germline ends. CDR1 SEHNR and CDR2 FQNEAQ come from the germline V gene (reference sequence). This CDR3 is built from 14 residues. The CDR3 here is CASSPQGLGEKLFF. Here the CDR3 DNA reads TGTGCCAGCAGCCCACAGGGTCTTGGGGAAAAACTGTTTTTT.

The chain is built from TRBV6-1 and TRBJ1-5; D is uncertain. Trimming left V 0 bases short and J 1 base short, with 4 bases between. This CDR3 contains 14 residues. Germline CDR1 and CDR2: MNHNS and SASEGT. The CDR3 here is CASSEAYSNQPQHF. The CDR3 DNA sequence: TGTGCCAGCAGTGAAGCATACAGCAATCAGCCCCAGCATTTT.

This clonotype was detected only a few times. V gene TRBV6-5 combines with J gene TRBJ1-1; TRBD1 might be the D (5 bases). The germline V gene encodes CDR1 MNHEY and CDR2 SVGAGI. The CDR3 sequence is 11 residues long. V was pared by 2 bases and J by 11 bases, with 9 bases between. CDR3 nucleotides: TGTGCCAGCAGTTACGGACATGGGGCTTTCTTT. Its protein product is CASSYGHGAFF.

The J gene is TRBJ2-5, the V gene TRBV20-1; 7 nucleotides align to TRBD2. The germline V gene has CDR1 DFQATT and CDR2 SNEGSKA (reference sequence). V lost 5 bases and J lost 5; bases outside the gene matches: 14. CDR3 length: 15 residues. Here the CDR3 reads CSAAVGGTRRETQYF. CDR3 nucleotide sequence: TGCAGTGCTGCTGTGGGAGGGACCAGGAGGGAGACCCAGTACTTC.

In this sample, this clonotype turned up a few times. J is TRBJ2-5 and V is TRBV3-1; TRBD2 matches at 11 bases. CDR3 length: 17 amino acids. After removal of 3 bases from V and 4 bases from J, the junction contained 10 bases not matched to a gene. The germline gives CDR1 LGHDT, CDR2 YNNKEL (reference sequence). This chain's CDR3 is CASSQDHSGGARETQYF. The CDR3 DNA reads TGTGCCAGCAGCCAGGACCATAGCGGGGGGGCCAGAGAGACCCAGTACTTC.

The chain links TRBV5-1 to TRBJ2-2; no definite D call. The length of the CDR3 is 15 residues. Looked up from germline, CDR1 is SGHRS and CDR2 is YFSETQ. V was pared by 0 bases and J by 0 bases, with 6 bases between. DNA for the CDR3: TGCGCCAGCAGCTTGGTCCCGGCGAACACCGGGGAGCTGTTTTTT. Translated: CASSLVPANTGELFF.

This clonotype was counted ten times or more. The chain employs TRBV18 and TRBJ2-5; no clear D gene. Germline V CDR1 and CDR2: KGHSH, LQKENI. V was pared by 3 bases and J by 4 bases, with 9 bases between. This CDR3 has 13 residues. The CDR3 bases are TGTGCCAGCTCACCTAGGACCCTAGAGACCCAGTACTTC. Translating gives CASSPRTLETQYF.

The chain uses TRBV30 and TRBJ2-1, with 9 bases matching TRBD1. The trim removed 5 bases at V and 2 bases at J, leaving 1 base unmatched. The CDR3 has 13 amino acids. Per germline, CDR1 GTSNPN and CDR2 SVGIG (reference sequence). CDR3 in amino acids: CAWDRGAYNEQFF. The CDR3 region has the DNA TGTGCCTGGGACAGGGGGGCCTACAATGAGCAGTTCTTC.

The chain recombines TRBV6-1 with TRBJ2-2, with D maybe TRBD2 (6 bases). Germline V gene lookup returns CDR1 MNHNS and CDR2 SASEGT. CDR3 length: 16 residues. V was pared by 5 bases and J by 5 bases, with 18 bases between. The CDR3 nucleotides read TGTGCCAGCAGTAGCCCCAGTCGGGAGTATACCGGGGAGCTGTTTTTT. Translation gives CASSSPSREYTGELFF.

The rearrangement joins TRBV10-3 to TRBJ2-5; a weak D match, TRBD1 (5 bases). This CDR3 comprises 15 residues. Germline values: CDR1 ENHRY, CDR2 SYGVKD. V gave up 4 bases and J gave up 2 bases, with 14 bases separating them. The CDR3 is CAISAGQPLQETQYF. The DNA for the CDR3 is TGTGCCATCAGTGCAGGGCAGCCTTTACAAGAGACCCAGTACTTC.

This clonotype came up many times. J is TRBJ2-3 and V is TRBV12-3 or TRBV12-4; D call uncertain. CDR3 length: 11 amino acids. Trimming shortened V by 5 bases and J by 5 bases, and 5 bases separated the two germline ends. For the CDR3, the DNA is TGTGCCAGCAGTCCGCTAGATACGCAGTATTTT. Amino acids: CASSPLDTQYF.

CDR3 region: CAWTAPGDYGYTF. CDR3 sequence (DNA): TGTGCCTGGACCGCCCCGGGGGACTATGGCTACACCTTC. J is TRBJ1-2 and V is TRBV30; D is perhaps TRBD1 (5 bases). The germline V gene encodes CDR1 GTSNPN and CDR2 SVGIG (reference sequence). The CDR3 is made up of 13 amino acids. Trimming shortened V by 4 bases and J by 3 bases, and 12 bases separated the two germline ends. The whole variable domain, filled in from reference TRBV30 and TRBJ1-2, reads SQTIHQWPATLVQPVGSPLSLECTVEGTSNPNLYWYRQAAGRGLQLLFYSVGIGQISSEVPQNLSASRPQDRQFILSSKKLLLSDSGFYLCAWTAPGDYGYTFGSGTRLTVV.

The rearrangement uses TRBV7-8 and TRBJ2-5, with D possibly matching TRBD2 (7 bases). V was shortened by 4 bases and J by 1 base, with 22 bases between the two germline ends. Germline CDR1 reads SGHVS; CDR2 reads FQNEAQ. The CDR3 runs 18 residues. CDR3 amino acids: CASSYLPRARGAQETQYF. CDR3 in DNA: TGTGCCAGCAGCTATCTTCCCCGGGCCCGGGGGGCCCAAGAGACCCAGTACTTC. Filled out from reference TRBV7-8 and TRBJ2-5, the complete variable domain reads GAGVSQSPRYKVAKRGQDVALRCDPISGHVSLFWYQQALGQGPEFLTYFQNEAQLDKSGLPSDRFFAERPEGSVSTLKIQRTQQEDSAVYLCASSYLPRARGAQETQYFGPGTRLLVL.

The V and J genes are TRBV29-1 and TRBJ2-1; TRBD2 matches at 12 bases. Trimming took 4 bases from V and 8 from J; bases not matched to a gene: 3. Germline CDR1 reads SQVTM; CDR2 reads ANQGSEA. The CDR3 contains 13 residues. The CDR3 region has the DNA TGCAGCGTTGTGCTAGCGGGGGGGGATGAGCAGTTCTTC. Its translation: CSVVLAGGDEQFF.

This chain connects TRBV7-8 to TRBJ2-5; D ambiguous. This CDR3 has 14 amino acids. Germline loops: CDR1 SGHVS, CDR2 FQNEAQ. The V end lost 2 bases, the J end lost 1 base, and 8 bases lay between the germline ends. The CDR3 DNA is TGTGCCAGCAGCTTATTCCCGATCCAAGAGACCCAGTACTTC. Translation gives CASSLFPIQETQYF.